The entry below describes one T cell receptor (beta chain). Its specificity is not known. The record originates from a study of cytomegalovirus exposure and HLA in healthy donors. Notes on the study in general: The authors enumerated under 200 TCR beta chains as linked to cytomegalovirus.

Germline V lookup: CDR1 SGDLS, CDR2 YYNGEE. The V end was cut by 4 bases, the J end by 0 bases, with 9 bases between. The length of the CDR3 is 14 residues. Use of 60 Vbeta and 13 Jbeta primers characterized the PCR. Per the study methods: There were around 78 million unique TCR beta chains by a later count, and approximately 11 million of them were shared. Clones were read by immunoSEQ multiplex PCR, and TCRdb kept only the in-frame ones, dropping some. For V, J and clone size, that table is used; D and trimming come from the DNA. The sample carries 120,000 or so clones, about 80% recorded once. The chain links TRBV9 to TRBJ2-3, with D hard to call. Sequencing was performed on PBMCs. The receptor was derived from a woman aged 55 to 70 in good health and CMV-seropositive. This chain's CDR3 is CASSPRISTDTQYF. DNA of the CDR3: TGTGCCAGCAGCCCGCGGATTAGCACAGATACGCAGTATTTT.